Below, one T cell receptor (beta chain) is given with its context. This sample is part of a study of blood T cell repertoires in COVID-19. Repertoires were generated with immunoSEQ multiplex PCR, while TCRdb's copy carries only in-frame clones and drops some. Of about 210,000 clones in the sample, roughly 77% were seen once. This receptor was obtained from a man aged 35 to 55 who had recovered from COVID-19. The material sequenced was PBMCs or T cells enriched from blood (not recorded which).

CDR3 protein: CASNYGQGYGYTF. Written as DNA, the CDR3 is TGTGCCAGCAATTACGGGCAGGGTTATGGCTACACCTTC. The chain recombines TRBV28 with TRBJ1-2; tentatively, D is TRBD1 (5 bases). CDR1 MDHEN and CDR2 SYDVKM come from the germline V gene. V dropped 7 bases and J dropped 5 bases, with 14 bases sitting between them. This CDR3 is 13 amino acids long.